This entry lists 15 T cell receptor beta chains sequenced from one sample in a study of shared clonotypes between healthy human individuals. Some clones are missing from TCRdb's copy, which holds only in-frame ones; the method was immunoSEQ multiplex PCR. The sample lists 2 million to 2.5 million clones, less than 95% occurring once. Sequencing was performed on naive CD4+ T cells from PBMCs. Subset denoted: CD45RA+ positively selected. Source of these receptors: a man aged 18 to 29 in good health. Some clones in this sample may be carry-over from other donors' samples.

V and J are TRBV18 and TRBJ1-2; weak D call: TRBD1 (6 bases). The V gene's germline CDR1 is KGHSH and CDR2 LQKENI. The CDR3 is 16 amino acids. The V end lost 3 bases, the J end lost 5 bases, and 19 bases lay between the germline ends. In DNA form, the CDR3 reads TGTGCCAGCTCACCGGGGGCGGACACGCTGGGGTATGGCTACACCTTC. It translates to CASSPGADTLGYGYTF. Using reference TRBV18 and TRBJ1-2 for the parts outside the CDR3, the full variable domain is NAGVMQNPRHLVRRRGQEARLRCSPMKGHSHVYWYRQLPEEGLKFMVYLQKENIIDESGMPKERFSAEFPKEGPSILRIQQVVRGDSAAYFCASSPGADTLGYGYTFGSGTRLTVV.

The J gene is TRBJ1-1, the V gene TRBV5-1; perhaps TRBD1 as D (6 bases). With 7 bases removed from V and 5 bases from J, the gap between germline ends came to 18 bases. The CDR3 is 14 amino acids. Germline lookup yields CDR1 SGHRS and CDR2 YFSETQ. The CDR3 DNA reads TGCGCCAGCTCCGCGGGGGCCGGGGGAACTGAAGCTTTCTTT. It yields the protein CASSAGAGGTEAFF.

The chain recombines TRBV6-1 with TRBJ2-1; 8 bases are shared with TRBD2. Germline-derived CDR1 and CDR2 are MNHNS and SASEGT. The CDR3 length is 14 residues. The junction had 1 base not matched to a gene; V was cut back by 6 bases and J by 0 bases. CDR3 sequence: CASRAGVSYNEQFF. The CDR3 bases are TGTGCCAGCAGAGCGGGAGTCTCCTACAATGAGCAGTTCTTC.

Of note for this clone: Additional DNA sequences in this sample encode the identical CDR3. V gene TRBV9 combines with J gene TRBJ2-2; possible D gene TRBD1, 6 bases. The CDR3 extends over 14 amino acids. From germline, CDR1 is SGDLS and CDR2 YYNGEE. V shed 5 bases and J shed 5 bases, with 13 bases lying between them. The DNA for the CDR3 is TGTGCCAGCAGTTTACAGGGTGGGACCGGGGAGCTGTTTTTT. This translates into CASSLQGGTGELFF.

The chain links TRBV5-1 to TRBJ1-5, with 9 nucleotides matching TRBD1. Germline CDR1 is SGHRS and CDR2 is YFSETQ. The trim removed 0 bases at V and 8 bases at J, leaving 6 bases unmatched. This CDR3 has 15 residues. The DNA for the CDR3 is TGCGCCAGCAGCTTGGGGGGACAGGGTCTAGAGCCCCAGCATTTT. Protein product: CASSLGGQGLEPQHF.

This clone is a singleton in its sample. The chain carries TRBV5-1 and TRBJ2-4; TRBD1 might be the D (5 bases). In germline, CDR1 is SGHRS, CDR2 YFSETQ. This CDR3 spans 15 amino acids. The V end lost 0 bases, the J end lost 2 bases, and 9 bases lay between the germline ends. This CDR3 is CASSLVAGTKNIQYF. In DNA, the CDR3 is TGCGCCAGCAGCTTGGTGGCAGGGACCAAAAACATTCAGTACTTC.

The genes are TRBV7-8 and TRBJ2-5; TRBD2 might be the D (6 bases). V lost 4 bases, J lost 5 bases, and 20 bases lay in between. The length of the CDR3 is 16 residues. Germline V gives CDR1 SGHVS, CDR2 FQNEAQ. CDR3 in amino acids: CASSSWGAGPLETQYF. CDR3 DNA: TGTGCCAGCAGCTCTTGGGGCGCGGGACCTCTGGAGACCCAGTACTTC.

The rearrangement uses TRBV5-4 and TRBJ2-1, with 7 bases that match TRBD1. The CDR3 is 14 residues long. Germline V gene sequence: CDR1 SGHNT, CDR2 YYREEE (reference sequence). V lost 4 bases to trimming and J lost 6 bases; unmatched junction nucleotides: 7. CDR3 protein: CASSVDRVGNEQFF. The CDR3 nucleotides are TGTGCCAGCAGCGTCGACAGGGTGGGCAATGAGCAGTTCTTC. Full variable domain (outside the CDR3, taken from reference TRBV5-4 and TRBJ2-1): ETGVTQSPTHLIKTRGQQVTLRCSSQSGHNTVSWYQQALGQGPQFIFQYYREEENGRGNFPPRFSGLQFPNYSSELNVNALELDDSALYLCASSVDRVGNEQFFGPGTRLTVL.

The chain uses TRBV20-1 and TRBJ2-3; D gene uncertain. CDR1 is DFQATT, CDR2 SNEGSKA, per germline (reference sequence). The CDR3 extends over 10 amino acids. CDR3 region: CMWSGDTQYF. The CDR3 coding sequence is TGCATGTGGTCCGGCGATACGCAGTATTTT.

V and J are TRBV11-2 and TRBJ2-7; D call uncertain. Germline lookup yields CDR1 SGHAT and CDR2 FQNNGV. The germline V and J ends were trimmed by 2 bases and 7 bases, with 15 bases remaining between them. There are 14 residues in the CDR3. For the CDR3, the DNA is TGTGCCAGCAGCTTAATGGCAGTTCGCGGAGAGCAGTACTTC. Its translation is CASSLMAVRGEQYF.

The V gene is TRBV6-4, the J gene TRBJ2-7, with TRBD2 matching 8 bases. Germline CDR1 reads MRHNA; CDR2 reads SNTAGT. With V trimmed by 0 bases and J by 3 bases, 1 base remained unmatched. The CDR3 consists of 14 residues. The CDR3 DNA is TGTGCCAGCAGTGACTCGCTAGCGGGCTACGAGCAGTACTTC. Protein sequence: CASSDSLAGYEQYF.

The V call is TRBV6-1, the J call TRBJ2-2; 13 bases agree with TRBD2. CDR1 MNHNS and CDR2 SASEGT come from the germline V gene. The CDR3 spans 18 residues. The junction had 5 bases not matched to a gene; V was cut back by 4 bases and J by 0 bases. CDR3 coding DNA: TGTGCCAGCAGTGGCATACTAGCGGGAGGGCCGAACACCGGGGAGCTGTTTTTT. This codes for CASSGILAGGPNTGELFF.

The chain uses TRBV2 and TRBJ2-7; possibly TRBD2 for D (6 bases). The V and J ends lost 8 bases and 0 bases respectively, with 11 bases between them. The CDR3 is 13 amino acids. Germline V gives CDR1 SNHLY, CDR2 FYNNEI. CDR3 in amino acids: CASPGVHSYEQYF. CDR3 sequence (DNA): TGTGCCAGCCCGGGAGTGCACTCCTACGAGCAGTACTTC.

The chain recombines TRBV23-1 with TRBJ1-5; 8 bases map to TRBD1. TRBV23-1 is an ORF for which the function is uncertain. V was clipped by 7 bases and J by 7 bases; unmatched bases: 9. The CDR3 contains 14 residues. CDR3 nucleotides: TGCGCCAGCACCAGGACAGGGATGGGCCAGCCCCAGCATTTT. The encoded protein is CASTRTGMGQPQHF.

The CDR3 DNA sequence: TGTGCCAGTAGTCCAGGGGACGGATTCATGCCCCAGCATTTT. It translates to CASSPGDGFMPQHF. The V and J genes are TRBV19 and TRBJ1-5, with D perhaps TRBD1 (6 bases). The V gene lost 5 bases and the J gene lost 9 bases, with 17 bases spanning the gap. CDR3 size: 14 residues. CDR1 and CDR2 (germline): LNHDA, SQIVND (reference sequence).